The rows below give T cell receptor beta chains drawn from one sample of a study of T cell responses to AZD1222 COVID-19 vaccine. Here immunoSEQ multiplex PCR was the method, and the copy in TCRdb shows in-frame clones only, minus some. The data hold around 73,000 clones, with roughly 89% observed a single time. The source was peripheral blood, collected 28 days after the second AZD1222 dose. The origin of the receptors is an adult who received the AZD1222 COVID-19 vaccine. CDR3s include the opening cysteine and the closing phenylalanine or tryptophan. Each record gives: D gene, J gene, clone size, V gene, CDR3 DNA, CDR3 protein. D genes are given only for firm matches. A row's size may be missing; if present it is once, few, many or a size class.

D gene: TRBD2
J gene: TRBJ2-1
clone size: NA
V gene: TRBV7-3
CDR3 DNA: TGTGCCAGCAGCTCTAGGGCGGGAGGGCCGAGGAATGAGCAGTTCTTC
CDR3 protein: CASSSRAGGPRNEQFF

D gene: NA
J gene: TRBJ1-2
clone size: NA
V gene: TRBV28
CDR3 DNA: TGTGCCAGCTGCGACAACGGCTTGATAGACTATGGCTACACCTTC
CDR3 protein: CASCDNGLIDYGYTF

D gene: TRBD1
J gene: TRBJ2-5
clone size: NA
V gene: TRBV29-1
CDR3 DNA: TGCAGCGTTTCGACAGGGCGGGAGACCCAGTACTTC
CDR3 protein: CSVSTGRETQYF

D gene: TRBD1
J gene: TRBJ1-1
clone size: NA
V gene: TRBV7-2
CDR3 DNA: TGTGCCAGCAGCTCGGGACAGGGGGGGAACACTGAGGCTTTCTTT
CDR3 protein: CASSSGQGGNTEAFF

D gene: NA
J gene: TRBJ1-5
clone size: NA
V gene: TRBV5-4
CDR3 DNA: TGTGCCAGCAGCCCGGGTGGAAGCAATCAGCCCCAGCATTTT
CDR3 protein: CASSPGGSNQPQHF

D gene: NA
J gene: TRBJ2-7
clone size: NA
V gene: TRBV5-1
CDR3 DNA: TGCGCCAGCAGCTTGGACACAATCTACGAGCAGTACTTC
CDR3 protein: CASSLDTIYEQYF

D gene: NA
J gene: TRBJ2-1
clone size: NA
V gene: TRBV7-3
CDR3 DNA: TGTGCCAGCAGCCTCACAATCTCCGACGATGAGCAGTTCTTC
CDR3 protein: CASSLTISDDEQFF

D gene: TRBD1
J gene: TRBJ2-1
clone size: NA
V gene: TRBV24-1
CDR3 DNA: TGTGCCACCAGTGATGAGGCGGGGACAGGTTACAATGAGCAGTTCTTC
CDR3 protein: CATSDEAGTGYNEQFF

D gene: TRBD2
J gene: TRBJ2-5
clone size: NA
V gene: TRBV5-4
CDR3 DNA: TGTGCCAGCAGCTTGGCGGGTAGCGGGGGGCCCCAAGAGACCCAGTACTTC
CDR3 protein: CASSLAGSGGPQETQYF

D gene: TRBD1
J gene: TRBJ1-2
clone size: NA
V gene: TRBV27
CDR3 DNA: TGTGCCAGCAGTTATCAGGGGGGCGGCTACACCTTC
CDR3 protein: CASSYQGGGYTF

D gene: NA
J gene: TRBJ1-4
clone size: NA
V gene: TRBV19
CDR3 DNA: TGTGCCAGTAGTATTGGCAGGGCACCTAATGAAAAACTGTTTTTT
CDR3 protein: CASSIGRAPNEKLFF

D gene: NA
J gene: TRBJ2-5
clone size: NA
V gene: TRBV19
CDR3 DNA: TGTGCCAGTAGCCCGGGGCGCAGGGTAGAGACCCAGTACTTC
CDR3 protein: CASSPGRRVETQYF

D gene: NA
J gene: TRBJ1-1
clone size: NA
V gene: TRBV2
CDR3 DNA: TGTGCCAGCAGAGACCCATGGGGTAGCACTGAAGCTTTCTTT
CDR3 protein: CASRDPWGSTEAFF

D gene: NA
J gene: TRBJ1-1
clone size: NA
V gene: TRBV20-1
CDR3 DNA: TGCAGTGCTAGTTTGGCAGCTGGGAACACTGAAGCTTTCTTT
CDR3 protein: CSASLAAGNTEAFF

D gene: NA
J gene: TRBJ2-3
clone size: once
V gene: TRBV24-1
CDR3 DNA: TGTGCCACCAGCTCGCTGCGGGATAGGACAGATACGCAGTATTTT
CDR3 protein: CATSSLRDRTDTQYF

D gene: NA
J gene: TRBJ2-1
clone size: NA
V gene: TRBV18
CDR3 DNA: TGTGCCAGCTCACGAGATGGGTATGCTGAGCAGTTCTTC
CDR3 protein: CASSRDGYAEQFF

D gene: NA
J gene: TRBJ1-3
clone size: NA
V gene: TRBV19
CDR3 DNA: TGTGCCAGTAGTACCGACTCTGGAAACACCATATATTTT
CDR3 protein: CASSTDSGNTIYF

D gene: TRBD2
J gene: TRBJ2-1
clone size: NA
V gene: TRBV27
CDR3 DNA: TGTGCCAGCAGTTTAAATGCGCGGGGGGCCTACAATGAGCAGTTCTTC
CDR3 protein: CASSLNARGAYNEQFF

D gene: NA
J gene: TRBJ1-2
clone size: NA
V gene: TRBV10-3
CDR3 DNA: TGTGCCATCAGTGACCCAGGGCTTCAACCCCCCAGCGGCTACACCTTC
CDR3 protein: CAISDPGLQPPSGYTF

D gene: TRBD2
J gene: TRBJ2-5
clone size: NA
V gene: TRBV3-1/TRBV3-2
CDR3 DNA: TGTGCCAGCAGCCCATCTTTCGCGGGAGCGATGGGGGAGACCCAGTACTTC
CDR3 protein: CASSPSFAGAMGETQYF

D gene: NA
J gene: TRBJ1-2
clone size: NA
V gene: TRBV11-2
CDR3 DNA: TGTGCCAGCAGCCCGCACAGGACCTATGGCTACACCTTC
CDR3 protein: CASSPHRTYGYTF

D gene: NA
J gene: TRBJ2-1
clone size: NA
V gene: TRBV18
CDR3 DNA: TGTGCCAGCTCACTAAATCCTGGGGACAATGAGCAGTTCTTC
CDR3 protein: CASSLNPGDNEQFF

D gene: NA
J gene: TRBJ2-3
clone size: NA
V gene: TRBV5-1
CDR3 DNA: TGCGCCAGCAGCTTGGACCCCAGGGGGGGCACAGATACGCAGTATTTT
CDR3 protein: CASSLDPRGGTDTQYF

D gene: NA
J gene: TRBJ1-6
clone size: NA
V gene: TRBV30
CDR3 DNA: TGTGCCTGGAGGGGACCAGGGCCACCCCTCCACTTT
CDR3 protein: CAWRGPGPPLHF

D gene: NA
J gene: TRBJ1-4
clone size: NA
V gene: TRBV28
CDR3 DNA: TGTGCCAGCAGAACTCAGGGCTCCAATGAAAAACTGTTTTTT
CDR3 protein: CASRTQGSNEKLFF

D gene: NA
J gene: TRBJ1-2
clone size: NA
V gene: TRBV28
CDR3 DNA: TGTGCCAGCAGTTCCGACAGCTATGGCTACACCTTC
CDR3 protein: CASSSDSYGYTF

D gene: TRBD1
J gene: TRBJ2-7
clone size: NA
V gene: TRBV7-8
CDR3 DNA: TGTGCCAGCAGCTTATTCGCAGCGGGGACAGGGGGCTGGGACGAGCAGTACTTC
CDR3 protein: CASSLFAAGTGGWDEQYF

D gene: NA
J gene: TRBJ1-1
clone size: NA
V gene: TRBV19
CDR3 DNA: TGTGCCAGTAGTATTGGAGTGGGGCGGGTGAACACTGAAGCTTTCTTT
CDR3 protein: CASSIGVGRVNTEAFF

D gene: NA
J gene: TRBJ1-2
clone size: NA
V gene: TRBV11-2
CDR3 DNA: TGTGCCAGCAGCACCCCGCGGCGGCCTTATGGCTACACCTTC
CDR3 protein: CASSTPRRPYGYTF

D gene: NA
J gene: TRBJ2-5
clone size: NA
V gene: TRBV7-2
CDR3 DNA: TGTGCCAGCAGCTTAGGAGGGGGGGCAGAGACCCAGTACTTC
CDR3 protein: CASSLGGGAETQYF

D gene: TRBD2
J gene: TRBJ2-2
clone size: NA
V gene: TRBV11-3
CDR3 DNA: TGTGCCAGCAGCTCAGCGGGAGTGAACACCGGGGAGCTGTTTTTT
CDR3 protein: CASSSAGVNTGELFF

D gene: TRBD1
J gene: TRBJ1-1
clone size: NA
V gene: TRBV5-4
CDR3 DNA: TGTGCCAGCAGCTTGGATGCAGGGGGCCGAACTGAAGCTTTCTTT
CDR3 protein: CASSLDAGGRTEAFF